The clone carrying this TCR beta chain was seen many times. The antigen is not known. The CDR3 consists of 16 residues. After removal of 8 bases from V and 5 bases from J, the junction contained 13 bases not matched to a gene. Germline V gene sequence: CDR1 SGHAT, CDR2 FQDESV (reference sequence). This specimen comes from a study of T cells after yellow fever vaccination. Study observations and caveats: There was a small share of clonotypes that showed up in both the CD4 and CD8 compartments.

The authors made TCR cDNA by 5'RACE template switching, adding a universal primer site and UMIs. TCRdb re-called the 5' RACE reads with MiXCR, one entry per CDR3 protein. The sample lists about 69,000 distinct CDR3 sequences, approximately 5% occurring once. Sample: CD4+ T cells sorted from PBMCs, taken roughly 15 days after the first yellow fever vaccination. This receptor was identified in a man aged 18-30 years who received the YFV17D yellow fever vaccine. This chain links TRBV11-1 with TRBJ2-2; the match to TRBD1 covers 8 bases. The CDR3 nucleotides are TGTGCCAGCTTAGCTCAAGACACAGGGGGAACCGGGGAGCTGTTTTTT. Protein sequence: CASLAQDTGGTGELFF.